A selection of T cell receptor beta chains follows, all from one sample in a study of blood T cell repertoires in COVID-19. Sequenced by immunoSEQ multiplex PCR; TCRdb stores in-frame clones only, minus some. The profile shows approximately 60,000 clones, around 76% of them singletons. The material sequenced was peripheral blood. Receptors originate from a man aged 45-65 years with active or convalescent COVID-19. Both conserved end residues are part of each CDR3. The order of the fields is J gene, clone size, CDR3 length, V gene, D gene, CDR3 protein, CDR3 DNA. The D gene is left open where the match is weak. Clone size appears in some rows only: once, few, many, or a class for an expanded clone.

>TRBJ2-2|-|13|TRBV7-2|TRBD2
CASRREGPGELFF
TGTGCCAGCCGCCGGGAGGGCCCCGGGGAGCTGTTTTTT
>TRBJ2-5|-|16|TRBV9|-
CASSVGKGGEEETQYF
TGTGCCAGCAGCGTAGGGAAAGGGGGGGAGGAGGAGACCCAGTACTTC
>TRBJ1-2|once|13|TRBV5-1|-
CASSGVANYGYTF
TGCGCCAGCAGCGGTGTAGCTAACTATGGCTACACCTTC
>TRBJ2-2|-|16|TRBV7-9|-
CASSLNDRGNTGELFF
TGTGCCAGCAGCTTAAATGATCGGGGGAACACCGGGGAGCTGTTTTTT
>TRBJ1-4|-|14|TRBV7-6|-
CASSLGGANEKLFF
TGTGCCAGCAGCTTGGGGGGGGCTAATGAAAAACTGTTTTTT
>TRBJ1-1|-|14|TRBV7-6|-
CASSSQGQGTEAFF
TGTGCCAGCAGCTCACAGGGTCAGGGGACTGAAGCTTTCTTT
>TRBJ2-3|-|14|TRBV3-1/TRBV3-2|-
CASSPERGTDTQYF
TGTGCCAGCAGCCCCGAGCGGGGCACAGATACGCAGTATTTT
>TRBJ2-5|-|13|TRBV6-5|TRBD2
CASTTGGRETQYF
TGTGCCAGCACCACGGGGGGGCGAGAGACCCAGTACTTC
>TRBJ1-6|-|14|TRBV27|-
CARWTLTENSPLHF
TGTGCCCGATGGACCCTGACAGAGAATTCACCCCTCCACTTT
>TRBJ2-5|-|15|TRBV5-6|TRBD2
CASSFGKAGEETQYF
TGTGCCAGCAGCTTTGGGAAAGCGGGGGAAGAGACCCAGTACTTC
>TRBJ1-1|-|17|TRBV5-1|-
CASSSQPIGSAQDEAFF
TGCGCCAGCAGCTCCCAACCAATCGGAAGCGCACAGGATGAAGCTTTCTTT
>TRBJ2-5|-|15|TRBV7-3|TRBD2
CASSSDGGARRTQYF
TGTGCCAGCAGCTCCGACGGGGGGGCCCGTAGGACCCAGTACTTC
>TRBJ2-2|-|15|TRBV7-2|-
CASSHSIANTGELFF
TGTGCCAGCAGCCACTCCATCGCGAACACCGGGGAGCTGTTTTTT
>TRBJ2-3|-|14|TRBV9|-
CASSVGAGTDTQYF
TGTGCCAGCAGCGTAGGGGCCGGCACAGATACGCAGTATTTT
>TRBJ2-7|-|15|TRBV19|TRBD2
CASSMVRDYNYEQYF
TGTGCCAGTAGTATGGTCAGGGACTACAACTACGAGCAGTACTTC
>TRBJ2-1|-|15|TRBV7-3|-
CASSPNRGSYNEQFF
TGTGCCAGCAGCCCCAACCGGGGCTCCTACAATGAGCAGTTCTTC
>TRBJ2-7|once|13|TRBV6-5|TRBD1
CAARLGQDYEQYF
TGTGCCGCCCGCTTGGGACAGGACTACGAGCAGTACTTC
>TRBJ1-4|-|14|TRBV7-9|TRBD1
CASRDRGHREKLFF
TGTGCCAGCAGGGACAGGGGGCATCGGGAAAAACTGTTTTTT
>TRBJ1-4|-|14|TRBV4-1|-
CASSKQDRSEKLFF
TGCGCCAGCAGCAAACAGGACCGCTCTGAAAAACTGTTTTTT
>TRBJ2-1|-|13|TRBV15|-
CATSRAKHTEQFF
TGTGCCACCAGCAGAGCGAAACATACTGAGCAGTTCTTC
>TRBJ2-7|-|15|TRBV12-5|TRBD2
CASGLGPGLAYEQYF
TGTGCTAGTGGTTTGGGGCCGGGACTAGCGTACGAGCAGTACTTC
>TRBJ2-5|-|17|TRBV11-2|TRBD2
CASTSSTSGEIQMAQYF
TGTGCCAGCACCTCCTCGACTAGCGGGGAGATACAAATGGCCCAGTACTTC
>TRBJ1-5|-|17|TRBV4-1|-
CASSQPDGGSSNQPQHF
TGCGCCAGCAGCCAGCCAGACGGAGGTTCGAGCAATCAGCCCCAGCATTTT
>TRBJ2-2|once|18|TRBV7-9|TRBD1
CASSPWTTGTASTGELFF
TGTGCCAGCAGCCCATGGACCACCGGGACAGCCTCAACCGGGGAGCTGTTTTTT
>TRBJ2-5|-|17|TRBV21-1|-
CASSKASRDRVRETQYF
TGTGCCAGCAGCAAAGCGTCACGGGACAGGGTACGGGAGACCCAGTACTTC
>TRBJ1-4|-|15|TRBV7-3|-
CASPTVGGGDEKLFF
TGTGCCAGCCCTACAGTAGGAGGGGGGGATGAAAAACTGTTTTTT
>TRBJ1-5|-|13|TRBV6-5|-
CASSTGSDQPQHF
TGTGCCAGCAGCACAGGGTCGGATCAGCCCCAGCATTTT
>TRBJ2-5|once|13|TRBV19|-
CASRDITKETQYF
TGTGCCAGTAGGGACATCACCAAAGAGACCCAGTACTTC
>TRBJ2-7|-|13|TRBV2|-
CAISLGESYEQYF
TGTGCCATCTCTCTCGGGGAATCCTACGAGCAGTACTTC
>TRBJ1-2|-|13|TRBV19|-
CAATGQGIHGYTF
TGTGCAGCTACAGGGCAGGGGATTCATGGCTACACCTTC
>TRBJ2-1|once|15|TRBV15|-
CATSRERRAYNEQFF
TGTGCCACCAGCAGAGAGCGGAGGGCTTACAATGAGCAGTTCTTC
>TRBJ2-5|-|17|TRBV4-2|TRBD2
CASSQGVAGGPEETQYF
TGTGCCAGCAGCCAAGGGGTAGCGGGAGGGCCCGAGGAGACCCAGTACTTC
>TRBJ2-3|-|12|TRBV5-5|-
CASSPGTDTQYF
TGTGCCAGCAGCCCCGGTACAGATACGCAGTATTTT
>TRBJ2-3|-|15|TRBV7-3|TRBD2
CASSSGSGGWDTQYF
TGTGCCAGCAGCTCAGGAAGCGGGGGTTGGGATACGCAGTATTTT
>TRBJ2-5|-|14|TRBV4-2|-
CASSQVGFRETQYF
TGTGCCAGCAGCCAAGTCGGGTTCCGGGAGACCCAGTACTTC
>TRBJ1-1|few|14|TRBV7-2|-
CASIPTRTATEAFF
TGTGCCAGCATCCCGACCCGGACAGCTACTGAAGCTTTCTTT
>TRBJ2-5|-|16|TRBV4-2|-
CASSQDDLGVQETQYF
TGTGCCAGCAGCCAAGACGACCTAGGGGTCCAAGAGACCCAGTACTTC
>TRBJ2-1|-|14|TRBV11-2|TRBD2
CASSFSGGTNEQFF
TGTGCCAGCAGCTTTAGCGGGGGGACTAATGAGCAGTTCTTC
>TRBJ2-3|-|17|TRBV10-3|TRBD2
CAIRTSSGGPSTDTQYF
TGTGCCATCAGGACGTCTAGCGGGGGACCTAGCACAGATACGCAGTATTTT
>TRBJ1-3|-|13|TRBV6-1|-
CASSDVFGNTIYF
TGTGCCAGCAGTGACGTCTTTGGAAACACCATATATTTT
>TRBJ1-1|-|13|TRBV30|-
CAWSVDSGTEAFF
TGTGCCTGGAGTGTAGACTCAGGGACTGAAGCTTTCTTT
>TRBJ1-1|-|12|TRBV29-1|-
CSAQTGGTEAFF
TGCAGCGCCCAGACGGGGGGCACTGAAGCTTTCTTT
>TRBJ2-7|-|13|TRBV2|-
CASRYSISYEQYF
TGTGCCAGCAGATACTCTATCTCCTACGAGCAGTACTTC
>TRBJ1-2|-|14|TRBV24-1|TRBD1
CATSDGQGRGGYTF
TGTGCCACCAGTGATGGACAGGGGAGGGGAGGCTACACCTTC
>TRBJ2-1|few|17|TRBV5-6|-
CASSLVSGLTLGNEQFF
TGTGCCAGCAGCTTGGTATCTGGACTAACCCTCGGAAATGAGCAGTTCTTC
>TRBJ2-1|-|16|TRBV10-1|TRBD2
CASSATTAGGGDEQFF
TGCGCCAGCAGTGCGACTACAGCGGGAGGAGGAGATGAGCAGTTCTTC
>TRBJ2-1|-|15|TRBV5-1|-
CASSLGGSAYNEQFF
TGCGCCAGCAGCTTGGGGGGTAGCGCGTACAATGAGCAGTTCTTC
>TRBJ1-4|-|12|TRBV3-1/TRBV3-2|TRBD1
CASSQGQEKLFF
TGTGCCAGCAGCCAGGGACAGGAAAAACTGTTTTTT
>TRBJ1-2|-|14|TRBV6-5|-
CASSPGGPSTGYTF
TGTGCCAGCAGTCCGGGGGGGCCCTCTACGGGCTACACCTTC
>TRBJ2-1|-|16|TRBV5-1|-
CASSLAGGTIYNEQFF
TGCGCCAGCAGCTTGGCCGGAGGGACGATCTACAATGAGCAGTTCTTC